What follows are 29 T cell receptor beta chains derived from one specimen sequenced in a study of response to subunit inactivated influenza vaccine. TCRdb re-called the RT-PCR reads with MiXCR, one entry per CDR3 protein. The data hold under 850,000 distinct CDR3 sequences, with less than 20% observed a single time. The sequences come from PBMCs from blood, collected 5 days after vaccination. All receptors derive from a man between 50 and 59 years old who received an inactivated influenza vaccine.

The table lists this clonotype with a few counts. CDR3 protein: CSARALAGYNEQFF. CDR3 DNA sequence: TGCAGTGCTAGAGCGCTAGCGGGGTACAATGAGCAGTTCTTC. The chain links TRBV20-1 to TRBJ2-1; 9 nucleotides match TRBD2. CDR1 is DFQATT and CDR2 is SNEGSKA in the germline V gene (reference sequence). The CDR3 is 14 amino acids. The V segment lost 1 base and the J segment 4 bases; nucleotides outside the gene matches: 2.

This chain uses TRBV5-1 with TRBJ2-1, with no clear D. Germline loops: CDR1 SGHRS, CDR2 YFSETQ. Trimming cost V 0 bases and J 3 bases, with 10 bases left between them. This CDR3 is 15 amino acids long. The CDR3 is CASSLVVPNYNEQFF. The CDR3 DNA sequence: TGCGCCAGCAGCTTGGTGGTACCAAACTACAATGAGCAGTTCTTC.

The sample holds a few counts of this clonotype. This chain uses TRBV7-2 with TRBJ2-5, with D unclear. The CDR3 totals 13 residues. Trimming left V 5 bases short and J 9 bases short, with 16 bases between. Germline CDR1 is SGHTA and CDR2 is FQGNSA. The CDR3 reads CASSPRPKASQYF. In DNA, the CDR3 is TGTGCCAGCAGCCCCCGTCCCAAGGCGTCCCAGTACTTC.

This clonotype was observed a handful of times. The chain is built from TRBV20-1 and TRBJ2-3, with unresolved D. Germline CDR1 DFQATT, CDR2 SNEGSKA (reference sequence). CDR3 length: 14 amino acids. The ends were cut back, 6 bases at V and 0 bases at J, with 13 bases in the middle. This CDR3 reads CSAWTLDSTDTQYF. The CDR3 DNA reads as TGCAGTGCCTGGACCCTCGATAGCACAGATACGCAGTATTTT.

V gene TRBV5-1 combines with J gene TRBJ2-1; 9 bases match TRBD2. This CDR3 comprises 17 residues. V gave up 1 base and J gave up 8 bases; unmatched junction bases: 13. Germline V gene sequence: CDR1 SGHRS, CDR2 YFSETQ. DNA of the CDR3: TGCGCCAGCAGCTTGTCCAGCGGGGGGTTTGGGGATTATGAGCAGTTCTTC. It encodes CASSLSSGGFGDYEQFF. Using reference TRBV5-1 and TRBJ2-1 for the parts outside the CDR3, the full variable domain is KAGVTQTPRYLIKTRGQQVTLSCSPISGHRSVSWYQQTPGQGLQFLFEYFSETQRNKGNFPGRFSGRQFSNSRSEMNVSTLELGDSALYLCASSLSSGGFGDYEQFFGPGTRLTVL.

This clonotype was seen only a few times. This chain uses TRBV5-1 with TRBJ2-7; D remains unclear. The V end was cut by 3 bases, the J end by 2 bases, with 15 bases between. Germline CDR1 and CDR2: SGHRS and YFSETQ. The CDR3 loop spans 15 amino acids. CDR3 nucleotide sequence: TGCGCCAGCAGCTCGGGTGGTACGGATCCCTACGAGCAGTACTTC. It yields the protein CASSSGGTDPYEQYF.

Here the CDR3 reads CASSLLGTVPFYEQYF. The CDR3 DNA reads TGTGCCAGCAGTTTACTCGGGACAGTTCCTTTCTACGAGCAGTACTTC. This chain joins TRBV28 and TRBJ2-7; 7 nucleotides match TRBD1. V lost 2 bases to trimming and J lost 3 bases; unmatched junction nucleotides: 10. The CDR3 totals 16 residues. The germline gives CDR1 MDHEN, CDR2 SYDVKM.

The chain employs TRBV28 and TRBJ2-2; D might be TRBD2 (5 bases). V shed 10 bases and J shed 4 bases, with 16 bases lying between them. CDR3 length equals 14 residues. From germline, CDR1 is MDHEN and CDR2 SYDVKM. CDR3 loop: CANSGSGGTGELFF. CDR3 nucleotide sequence: TGTGCCAACTCGGGAAGCGGAGGCACCGGGGAGCTGTTTTTT.

This chain links TRBV20-1 with TRBJ2-5, with D possibly TRBD1 on 5 matching bases. CDR3 length: 12 amino acids. CDR1 DFQATT and CDR2 SNEGSKA come from the germline V gene (reference sequence). Trimming shortened V by 3 bases and J by 1 base, and 6 bases separated the two germline ends. The CDR3: CSASDSQETQYF. Here the CDR3 DNA reads TGCAGTGCTAGCGACAGCCAAGAGACCCAGTACTTC.

This sequence joins TRBV5-5 and TRBJ2-7; possible D gene TRBD1, 6 bases. Germline CDR1 and CDR2: SGHKS and YYEKEE (reference sequence). The V end was cut by 2 bases, the J end by 6 bases, with 15 bases between. This CDR3 comprises 14 residues. CDR3 in DNA: TGTGCCAGCAGCTTTCCGGGACATTCATCCGAGCAGTACTTC. It is translated as CASSFPGHSSEQYF.

This chain connects TRBV20-1 to TRBJ2-7; D unresolved. This CDR3 has 14 amino acids. The ends were cut back, 1 base at V and 0 bases at J, with 10 bases in the middle. In germline, CDR1 is DFQATT, CDR2 SNEGSKA (reference sequence). The CDR3 spells CSARVESNSYEQYF. As DNA, the CDR3 is TGCAGTGCTAGAGTCGAGAGTAACTCCTACGAGCAGTACTTC.

The V and J genes are TRBV14 and TRBJ2-7, with D possibly TRBD1 on 6 matching bases. CDR1 is SGHDN, CDR2 FVKESK, per germline. This CDR3 comprises 16 residues. The V and J ends lost 5 bases and 3 bases respectively, with 20 bases between them. CDR3 in DNA: TGTGCCAGCAGCTCCGGATGGGGGCCCGATGGCTACGAGCAGTACTTC. This translates into CASSSGWGPDGYEQYF.

The chain carries TRBV4-3 and TRBJ2-3, with 13 bases identical to TRBD2. There are 17 residues in the CDR3. V lost 4 bases to trimming and J lost 6 bases; unmatched junction nucleotides: 10. Per the germline V gene, CDR1 is LGHNA and CDR2 is YSLEER. This CDR3 reads CASSPVGTSGVVDTQYF. CDR3 sequence (DNA): TGCGCCAGCAGCCCAGTGGGGACTAGCGGGGTTGTTGATACGCAGTATTTT.

This clonotype showed up just a few times. The chain uses TRBV5-6 and TRBJ1-6; weak D call: TRBD1 (6 bases). V lost 4 bases and J 10 bases, leaving 15 bases between the germline ends. Per the germline V gene, CDR1 is SGHDT and CDR2 is YYEEEE. The CDR3 has 14 amino acids. Written as DNA, the CDR3 is TGTGCCAGCAGCCTGGGACAACTTAAATCACCCCTCCACTTT. This codes for CASSLGQLKSPLHF. The variable domain in full, with the rest retrieved from reference TRBV5-6 and TRBJ1-6, is DAGVTQSPTHLIKTRGQQVTLRCSPKSGHDTVSWYQQALGQGPQFIFQYYEEEERQRGNFPDRFSGHQFPNYSSELNVNALLLGDSALYLCASSLGQLKSPLHFGNGTRLTVT.

The chain recombines TRBV5-1 with TRBJ2-1; no clear D. The V and J ends lost 0 bases and 6 bases respectively, with 7 bases between them. This CDR3 comprises 13 residues. CDR1 is SGHRS, CDR2 YFSETQ, per germline. The CDR3 reads CASSLDMANEQFF. The CDR3 DNA reads as TGCGCCAGCAGCTTGGATATGGCCAATGAGCAGTTCTTC.

This sequence joins TRBV4-2 and TRBJ2-1; possible D gene TRBD2, 6 bases. Between the trimmed V and J ends, which lost 4 bases and 0 bases, there was a span of 13 bases. The germline gives CDR1 LGHNA, CDR2 YNFKEQ. The CDR3 has 16 amino acids. Here the CDR3 reads CASSPYSGSSYNEQFF. As DNA, the CDR3 is TGTGCCAGCAGCCCCTATAGCGGCAGCTCCTACAATGAGCAGTTCTTC.

This clonotype was observed a handful of times. V usage is TRBV7-9 and J usage is TRBJ1-2, with TRBD1 matching over 8 bases. There are 15 residues in the CDR3. V lost 3 bases, J lost 5 bases, and 8 bases stayed unmatched. Germline CDR1 SEHNR, CDR2 FQNEAQ (reference sequence). Written as DNA, the CDR3 is TGTGCCAGCAGCTTGGAGACAGGGGCAGGGTATGGCTACACCTTC. Encoded protein: CASSLETGAGYGYTF.

The chain recombines TRBV12-3 or TRBV12-4 with TRBJ2-3; perhaps TRBD2 as D (5 bases). The V end was cut by 3 bases, the J end by 2 bases, with 9 bases between. The CDR3 sequence is 14 residues long. The CDR3: CASSLGEFTDTQYF. The CDR3 DNA reads TGTGCCAGCAGTTTGGGAGAATTCACAGATACGCAGTATTTT.

About this clonotype: It may be a read error: a sequence one base away is much more abundant. This chain uses TRBV28 with TRBJ2-5, with D maybe TRBD1 (6 bases). The germline V gene encodes CDR1 MDHEN and CDR2 SYDVKM. The length of the CDR3 is 12 residues. V lost 10 bases to trimming and J lost 4 bases, with 13 bases between them. CDR3 sequence: CATRTVGETQYF. The CDR3 DNA is TGTGCCACCAGGACAGTGGGAGAGACCCAGTACTTC.

The chain employs TRBV20-1 and TRBJ2-3, with TRBD2 identical over 7 bases. Germline lookup yields CDR1 DFQATT and CDR2 SNEGSKA (reference sequence). The CDR3 sequence is 15 residues long. The V gene end was trimmed by 2 bases and the J gene end by 0 bases; junction bases not matched to a gene: 5. Here the CDR3 reads CSARTLRESTDTQYF. CDR3 nucleotides: TGCAGTGCTAGAACCCTGCGGGAGAGCACAGATACGCAGTATTTT.

Only a few counts were recorded for this clonotype. The chain recombines TRBV16 with TRBJ2-1; TRBD2 agrees at 10 bases. Germline CDR1 reads KGHSY; CDR2 reads FQNENV. The CDR3 has 16 amino acids. Unmatched junction bases numbered 2, after V lost 1 base and J lost 2 bases. As DNA, the CDR3 is TGTGCCAGCAGCCAATTAGCGGGAGGTACCTACAATGAGCAGTTCTTC. It is translated as CASSQLAGGTYNEQFF.

This clonotype was picked up a small number of times. The chain carries TRBV5-6 and TRBJ2-7; 8 nucleotides agree with TRBD2. CDR3 length: 16 residues. V lost 2 bases to trimming and J lost 3 bases; unmatched junction nucleotides: 10. CDR1 and CDR2 from the germline V gene are SGHDT and YYEEEE. In nucleotides, the CDR3 is TGTGCCAGCAGCTTACAATCTGTCAGCGGGGGCTACGAGCAGTACTTC. Translated, it gives CASSLQSVSGGYEQYF.

This clonotype turned up a few times. The chain is built from TRBV12-3 or TRBV12-4 and TRBJ2-2; 9 nucleotides match TRBD1. Germline trimming cut 6 bases from V and 3 bases from J; bases unmatched to any gene: 5. The CDR3 consists of 15 residues. The CDR3 DNA sequence: TGTGCCAGCAGACACGGACAGGGGCACACCGGGGAGCTGTTTTTT. It specifies CASRHGQGHTGELFF.

The table lists this clonotype with a few counts. The chain has TRBV6-1 and TRBJ2-5; TRBD1 might be the D (6 bases). The CDR3 runs to 13 residues. The V end was cut by 6 bases, the J end by 2 bases, with 10 bases between. Germline CDR1 is MNHNS and CDR2 is SASEGT. CDR3 in amino acids: CASRAGQQETQYF. CDR3 DNA: TGTGCCAGCAGGGCAGGACAGCAAGAGACCCAGTACTTC.

There are many counts of this clonotype. The chain links TRBV7-2 to TRBJ2-5; D remains unclear. Trimming removed 4 bases at V and 5 bases at J, with 8 bases between. The CDR3 loop spans 12 amino acids. Germline CDR1 is SGHTA and CDR2 is FQGNSA. The CDR3 sequence: CASSYTRETQYF. Written as DNA, the CDR3 is TGTGCCAGCAGCTATACCCGGGAGACCCAGTACTTC.

This clonotype has ten or more counts. The rearrangement joins TRBV12-3 or TRBV12-4 to TRBJ1-3, with TRBD1 matching over 9 bases. The CDR3 is 15 amino acids. V lost 5 bases, J lost 0 bases, and 2 bases stayed unmatched. CDR3 nucleotide sequence: TGTGCCAGCAGTCAGGGACAGGGCTCTGGAAACACCATATATTTT. Translating it yields CASSQGQGSGNTIYF.

This clonotype has a handful of counts. V gene TRBV5-1 combines with J gene TRBJ1-1, with unresolved D. Between the trimmed V and J ends, which lost 3 bases and 7 bases, there was a span of 13 bases. The CDR3 is 13 amino acids. The germline V gene has CDR1 SGHRS and CDR2 YFSETQ. CDR3 amino acids: CASSSAGVYEAFF. The CDR3 bases are TGCGCCAGCAGCTCCGCGGGAGTTTATGAAGCTTTCTTT.

This clonotype has at least ten counts. The CDR3 protein is CASSLLGEAGELFF. In nucleotides, the CDR3 is TGCGCCAGCAGCTTACTAGGGGAGGCCGGGGAGCTGTTTTTT. This chain connects TRBV5-1 to TRBJ2-2; maybe TRBD2 (6 bases). The V gene lost 2 bases and the J gene lost 6 bases, with 11 bases spanning the gap. Germline lookup yields CDR1 SGHRS and CDR2 YFSETQ. This CDR3 comprises 14 residues.

This chain connects TRBV5-1 to TRBJ2-5; TRBD1 might be the D (5 bases). Trimming stripped 0 bases from V and 1 base from J, with 25 bases between. The CDR3 has 20 amino acids. CDR1 and CDR2 (germline): SGHRS, YFSETQ. The CDR3 reads CASSLGSPGFVGHTQETQYF. The DNA of the CDR3 is TGCGCCAGCAGCTTGGGTTCCCCCGGGTTTGTCGGACATACCCAAGAGACCCAGTACTTC.